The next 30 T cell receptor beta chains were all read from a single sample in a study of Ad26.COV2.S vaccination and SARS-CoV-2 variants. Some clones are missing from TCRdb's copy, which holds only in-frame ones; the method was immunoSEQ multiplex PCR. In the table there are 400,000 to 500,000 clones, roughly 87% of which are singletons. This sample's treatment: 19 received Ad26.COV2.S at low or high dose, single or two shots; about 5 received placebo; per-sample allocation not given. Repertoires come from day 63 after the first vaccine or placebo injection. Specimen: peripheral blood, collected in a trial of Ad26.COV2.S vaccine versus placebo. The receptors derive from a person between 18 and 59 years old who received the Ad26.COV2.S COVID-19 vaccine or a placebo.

The CDR3 region is CSVVPNNEQFF. CDR3 nucleotide sequence: TGCAGCGTTGTGCCAAACAATGAGCAGTTCTTC. The chain is built from TRBV29-1 and TRBJ2-1; D is ambiguous. Germline V CDR1 and CDR2: SQVTM, ANQGSEA. The CDR3 runs to 11 residues. V lost 4 bases and J lost 5, with 6 bases in between.

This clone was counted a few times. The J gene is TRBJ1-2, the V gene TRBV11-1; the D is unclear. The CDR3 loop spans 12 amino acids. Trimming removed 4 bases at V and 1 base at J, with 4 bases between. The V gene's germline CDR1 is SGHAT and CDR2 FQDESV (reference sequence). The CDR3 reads CASSSVNYGYTF. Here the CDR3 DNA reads TGTGCCAGCAGCTCCGTTAACTATGGCTACACCTTC.

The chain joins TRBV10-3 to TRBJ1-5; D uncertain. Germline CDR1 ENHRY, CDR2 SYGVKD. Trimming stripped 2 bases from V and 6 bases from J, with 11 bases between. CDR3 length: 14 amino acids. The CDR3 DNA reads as TGTGCCATCAGTGAGGACCGCGACTCTCAGCCCCAGCATTTT. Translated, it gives CAISEDRDSQPQHF.

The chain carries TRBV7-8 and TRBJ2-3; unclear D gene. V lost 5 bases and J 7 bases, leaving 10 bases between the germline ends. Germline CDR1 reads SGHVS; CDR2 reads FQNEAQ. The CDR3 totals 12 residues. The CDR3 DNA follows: TGTGCCAGCAGCATCTGGTCGAATACGCAGTATTTT. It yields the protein CASSIWSNTQYF. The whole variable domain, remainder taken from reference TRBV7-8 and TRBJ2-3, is GAGVSQSPRYKVAKRGQDVALRCDPISGHVSLFWYQQALGQGPEFLTYFQNEAQLDKSGLPSDRFFAERPEGSVSTLKIQRTQQEDSAVYLCASSIWSNTQYFGPGTRLTVL.

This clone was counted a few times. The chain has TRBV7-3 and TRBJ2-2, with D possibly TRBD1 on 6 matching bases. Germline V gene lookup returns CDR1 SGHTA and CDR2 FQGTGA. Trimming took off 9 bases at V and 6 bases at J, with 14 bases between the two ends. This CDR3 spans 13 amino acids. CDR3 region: CASTITGSGELFF. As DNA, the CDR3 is TGTGCCAGTACCATAACAGGGTCCGGGGAGCTGTTTTTT.

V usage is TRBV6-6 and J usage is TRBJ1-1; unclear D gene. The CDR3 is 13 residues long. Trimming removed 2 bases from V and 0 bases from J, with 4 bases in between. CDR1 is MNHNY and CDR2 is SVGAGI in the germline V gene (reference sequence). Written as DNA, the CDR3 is TGTGCCAGCAGTTACAGCATGAACACTGAAGCTTTCTTT. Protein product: CASSYSMNTEAFF.

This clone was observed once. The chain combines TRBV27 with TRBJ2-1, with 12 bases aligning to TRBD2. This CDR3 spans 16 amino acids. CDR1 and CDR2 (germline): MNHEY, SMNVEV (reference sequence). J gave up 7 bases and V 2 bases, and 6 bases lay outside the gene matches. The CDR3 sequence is CASSLIPGLAGNEQFF. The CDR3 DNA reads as TGTGCCAGCAGTTTAATTCCGGGACTAGCGGGTAATGAGCAGTTCTTC.

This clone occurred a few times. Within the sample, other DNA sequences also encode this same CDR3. The CDR3 sequence is CASSLAASGGYNEQFF. The CDR3 nucleotides read TGCGCCAGCAGCTTGGCGGCTAGCGGGGGGTACAATGAGCAGTTCTTC. The chain recombines TRBV5-1 with TRBJ2-1; 11 nucleotides agree with TRBD2. Germline values: CDR1 SGHRS, CDR2 YFSETQ. J gave up 4 bases and V 0 bases, and 3 bases lay outside the gene matches. The CDR3 covers 16 residues.

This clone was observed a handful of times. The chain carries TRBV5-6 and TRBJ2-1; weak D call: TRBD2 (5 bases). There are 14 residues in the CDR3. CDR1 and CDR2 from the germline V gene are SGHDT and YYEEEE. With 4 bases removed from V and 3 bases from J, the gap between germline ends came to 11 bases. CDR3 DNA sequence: TGTGCCAGCAGCCTGGAGGAGTACTACAATGAGCAGTTCTTC. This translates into CASSLEEYYNEQFF.

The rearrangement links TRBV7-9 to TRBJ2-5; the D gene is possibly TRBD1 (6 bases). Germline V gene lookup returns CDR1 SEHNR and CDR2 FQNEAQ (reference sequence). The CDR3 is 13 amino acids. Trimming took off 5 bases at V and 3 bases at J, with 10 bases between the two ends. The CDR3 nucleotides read TGTGCCAGCAGCAAAGGACAGAAAGAGACCCAGTACTTC. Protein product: CASSKGQKETQYF.

As DNA, the CDR3 is TGTGCCATTCAAGGGGGGAACACTGAAGCTTTCTTT. This sequence encodes CAIQGGNTEAFF. The chain links TRBV28 to TRBJ1-1; D possibly corresponds to TRBD1 (6 bases). Germline V lookup: CDR1 MDHEN, CDR2 SYDVKM. Trimming shortened V by 10 bases and J by 1 base, and 10 bases separated the two germline ends. The CDR3 sequence is 12 residues long. The full variable domain, in which reference TRBV28 and TRBJ1-1 provide the parts outside the CDR3, is DVKVTQSSRYLVKRTGEKVFLECVQDMDHENMFWYRQDPGLGLRLIYFSYDVKMKEKGDIPEGYSVSREKKERFSLILESASTNQTSMYLCAIQGGNTEAFFGQGTRLTVV.

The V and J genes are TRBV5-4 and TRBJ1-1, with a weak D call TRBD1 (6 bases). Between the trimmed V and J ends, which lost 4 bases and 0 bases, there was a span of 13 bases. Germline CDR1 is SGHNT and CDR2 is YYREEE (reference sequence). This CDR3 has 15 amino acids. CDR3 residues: CASSPTTGMNTEAFF. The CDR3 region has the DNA TGTGCCAGCAGCCCAACGACAGGCATGAACACTGAAGCTTTCTTT.

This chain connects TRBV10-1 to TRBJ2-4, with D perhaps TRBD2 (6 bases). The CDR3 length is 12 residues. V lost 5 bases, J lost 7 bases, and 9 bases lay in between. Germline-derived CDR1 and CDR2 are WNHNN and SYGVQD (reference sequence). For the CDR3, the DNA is TGCGCCAGCAGTCGGGAGTACAACATTCAGTACTTC. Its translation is CASSREYNIQYF.

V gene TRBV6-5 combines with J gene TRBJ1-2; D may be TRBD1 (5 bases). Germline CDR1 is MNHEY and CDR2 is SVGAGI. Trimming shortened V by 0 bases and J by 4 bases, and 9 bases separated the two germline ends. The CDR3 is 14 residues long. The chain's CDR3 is CASSYSIGTYGYTF. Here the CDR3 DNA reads TGTGCCAGCAGTTACTCGATAGGGACCTATGGCTACACCTTC.

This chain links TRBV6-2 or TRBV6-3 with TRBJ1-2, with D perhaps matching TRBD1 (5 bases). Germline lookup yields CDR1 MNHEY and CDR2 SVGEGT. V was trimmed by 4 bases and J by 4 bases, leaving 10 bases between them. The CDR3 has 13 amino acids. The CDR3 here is CASSFTDSYGYTF. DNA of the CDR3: TGTGCCAGCAGTTTCACCGACAGCTATGGCTACACCTTC.

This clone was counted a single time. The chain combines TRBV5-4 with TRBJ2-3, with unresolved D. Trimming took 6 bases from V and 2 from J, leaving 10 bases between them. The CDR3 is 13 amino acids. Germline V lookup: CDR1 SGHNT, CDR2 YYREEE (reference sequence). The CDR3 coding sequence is TGTGCCAGCACCGCAGATCACACAGATACGCAGTATTTT. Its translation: CASTADHTDTQYF.

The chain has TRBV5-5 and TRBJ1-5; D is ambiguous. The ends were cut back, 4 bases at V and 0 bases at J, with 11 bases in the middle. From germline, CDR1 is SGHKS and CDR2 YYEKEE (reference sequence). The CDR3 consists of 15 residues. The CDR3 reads CASSDARDSNQPQHF. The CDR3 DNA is TGTGCCAGCAGCGACGCCAGAGATAGCAATCAGCCCCAGCATTTT.

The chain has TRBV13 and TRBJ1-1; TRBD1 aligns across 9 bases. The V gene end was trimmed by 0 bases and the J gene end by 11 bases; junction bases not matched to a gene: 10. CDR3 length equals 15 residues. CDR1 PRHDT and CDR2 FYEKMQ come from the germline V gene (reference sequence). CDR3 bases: TGTGCCAGCAGCTTAGGCGGACAGGGGAGGAGTTCGGCTTTCTTT. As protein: CASSLGGQGRSSAFF.

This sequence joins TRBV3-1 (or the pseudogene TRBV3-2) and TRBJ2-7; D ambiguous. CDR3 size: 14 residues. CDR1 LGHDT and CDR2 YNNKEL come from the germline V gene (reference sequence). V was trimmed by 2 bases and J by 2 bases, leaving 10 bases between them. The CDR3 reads CASSQYLVTYEQYF. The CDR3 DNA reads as TGTGCCAGCAGCCAATATCTTGTTACCTACGAGCAGTACTTC.

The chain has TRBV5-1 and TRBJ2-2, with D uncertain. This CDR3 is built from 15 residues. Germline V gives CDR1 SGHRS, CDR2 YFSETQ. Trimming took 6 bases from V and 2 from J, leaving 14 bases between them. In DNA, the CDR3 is TGCGCCAGCAAATCGGGTAGTGGTAACACCGGGGAGCTGTTTTTT. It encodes CASKSGSGNTGELFF.

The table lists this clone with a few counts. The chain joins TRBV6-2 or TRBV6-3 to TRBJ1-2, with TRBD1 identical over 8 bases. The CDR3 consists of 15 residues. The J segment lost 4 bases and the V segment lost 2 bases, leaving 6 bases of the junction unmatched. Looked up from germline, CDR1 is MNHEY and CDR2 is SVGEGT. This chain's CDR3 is CASSYRDRIFYGYTF. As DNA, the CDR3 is TGTGCCAGCAGTTACAGGGACAGGATCTTCTATGGCTACACCTTC.

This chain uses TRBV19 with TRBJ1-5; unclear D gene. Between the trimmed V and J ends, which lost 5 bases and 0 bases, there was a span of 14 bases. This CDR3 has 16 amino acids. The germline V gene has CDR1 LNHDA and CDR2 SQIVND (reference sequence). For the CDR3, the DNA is TGTGCCAGTAGTCCTCGGACCGGGAATAGCAATCAGCCCCAGCATTTT. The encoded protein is CASSPRTGNSNQPQHF.

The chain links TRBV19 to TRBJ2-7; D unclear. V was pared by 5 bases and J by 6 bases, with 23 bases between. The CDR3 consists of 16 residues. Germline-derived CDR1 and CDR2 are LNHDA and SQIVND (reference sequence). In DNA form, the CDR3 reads TGTGCCAGTAGTGCTACGACCGGGTCGGCAACCGGCGAGCAGTACGTC. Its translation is CASSATTGSATGEQYV.

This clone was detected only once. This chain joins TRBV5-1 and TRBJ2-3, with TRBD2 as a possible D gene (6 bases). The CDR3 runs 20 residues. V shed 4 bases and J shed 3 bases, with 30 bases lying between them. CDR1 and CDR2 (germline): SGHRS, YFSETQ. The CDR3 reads CASSPGVISGAFYGTDTQYF. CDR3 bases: TGCGCCAGCAGCCCGGGGGTGATCTCCGGAGCCTTTTATGGAACAGATACGCAGTATTTT. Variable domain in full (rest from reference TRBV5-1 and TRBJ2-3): KAGVTQTPRYLIKTRGQQVTLSCSPISGHRSVSWYQQTPGQGLQFLFEYFSETQRNKGNFPGRFSGRQFSNSRSEMNVSTLELGDSALYLCASSPGVISGAFYGTDTQYFGPGTRLTVL.

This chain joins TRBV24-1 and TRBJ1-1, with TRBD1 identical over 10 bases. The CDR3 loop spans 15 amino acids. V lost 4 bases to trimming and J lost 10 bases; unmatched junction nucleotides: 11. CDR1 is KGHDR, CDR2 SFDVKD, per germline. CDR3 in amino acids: CATSEGTGVTSRAFF. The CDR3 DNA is TGTGCCACCAGTGAGGGGACAGGGGTCACCAGTAGAGCTTTCTTT.

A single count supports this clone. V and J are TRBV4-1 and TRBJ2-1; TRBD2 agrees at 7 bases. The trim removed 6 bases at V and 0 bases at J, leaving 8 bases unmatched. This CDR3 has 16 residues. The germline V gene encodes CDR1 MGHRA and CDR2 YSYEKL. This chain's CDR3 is CASRQRGSSSYNEQFF. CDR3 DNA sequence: TGCGCCAGCAGACAGCGGGGTTCGAGCTCCTACAATGAGCAGTTCTTC.

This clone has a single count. CDR3 loop: CASSTGTSGLEQYV. The CDR3 DNA is TGTGCCAGCAGTACGGGGACTAGCGGGCTCGAGCAGTACGTC. J is TRBJ2-7 and V is TRBV28; 12 positions agree with TRBD2. Germline V lookup: CDR1 MDHEN, CDR2 SYDVKM. Trimming took 5 bases from V and 6 from J; bases not matched to a gene: 5. This CDR3 is built from 14 residues.

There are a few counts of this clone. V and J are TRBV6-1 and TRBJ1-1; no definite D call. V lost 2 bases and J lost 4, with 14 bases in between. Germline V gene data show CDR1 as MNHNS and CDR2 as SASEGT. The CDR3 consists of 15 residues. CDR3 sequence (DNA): TGTGCCAGCAGTGAAAGGGCAGGCGGCGGCACTGAAGCTTTCTTT. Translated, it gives CASSERAGGGTEAFF.

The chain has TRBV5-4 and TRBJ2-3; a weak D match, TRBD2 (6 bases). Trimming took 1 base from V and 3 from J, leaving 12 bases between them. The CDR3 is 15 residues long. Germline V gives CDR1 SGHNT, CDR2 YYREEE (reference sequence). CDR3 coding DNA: TGTGCCAGCAGCTTGCCGGGAGAACTGACAGATACGCAGTATTTT. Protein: CASSLPGELTDTQYF.

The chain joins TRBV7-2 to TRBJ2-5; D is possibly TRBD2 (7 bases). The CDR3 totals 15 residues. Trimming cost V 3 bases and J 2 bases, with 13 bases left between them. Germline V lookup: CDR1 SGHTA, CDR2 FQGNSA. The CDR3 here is CASSFGAGAQETQYF. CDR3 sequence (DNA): TGTGCCAGCAGCTTCGGGGCGGGGGCTCAAGAGACCCAGTACTTC.